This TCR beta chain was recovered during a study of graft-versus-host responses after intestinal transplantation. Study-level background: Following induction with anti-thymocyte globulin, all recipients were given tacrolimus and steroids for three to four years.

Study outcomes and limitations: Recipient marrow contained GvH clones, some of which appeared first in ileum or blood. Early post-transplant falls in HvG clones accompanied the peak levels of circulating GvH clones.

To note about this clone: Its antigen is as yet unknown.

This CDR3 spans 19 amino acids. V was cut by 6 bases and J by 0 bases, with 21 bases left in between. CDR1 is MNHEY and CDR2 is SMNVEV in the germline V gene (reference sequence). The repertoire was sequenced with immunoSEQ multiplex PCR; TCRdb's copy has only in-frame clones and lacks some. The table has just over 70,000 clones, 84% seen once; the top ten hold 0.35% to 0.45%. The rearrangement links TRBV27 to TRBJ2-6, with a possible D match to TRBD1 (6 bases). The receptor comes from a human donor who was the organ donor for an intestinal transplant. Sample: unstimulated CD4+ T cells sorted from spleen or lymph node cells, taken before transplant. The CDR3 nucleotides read TGTGCCAGCAGCTTGTCGAAGGGGGAGAAGGCCTCTGGGGCCAACGTCCTGACTTTC. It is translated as CASSLSKGEKASGANVLTF.